The 22 T cell receptor beta chains below come from one sample, sequenced in a study of shared T cell receptors in the human thymus. TCRdb keeps only in-frame clones here, not all; method: immunoSEQ multiplex PCR. Here the sample spans about 660,000 clones, 88% being singletons. These data were likewise used in another study, on human thymus T cells.

Source material: thymocytes. These receptors all stem from a boy under two years old with a congenital heart defect.

A single count supports this clone. This sequence joins TRBV6-5 and TRBJ2-3; D is possibly TRBD1 (7 bases). The CDR3 loop spans 16 amino acids. Germline V gene sequence: CDR1 MNHEY, CDR2 SVGAGI. Trimming stripped 2 bases from V and 5 bases from J, with 17 bases between. The CDR3 here is CASSYRSGGSQDTQYF. As DNA, the CDR3 is TGTGCCAGCAGTTACAGGTCAGGGGGGAGCCAAGATACGCAGTATTTT.

This chain links TRBV27 with TRBJ2-1, with TRBD2 identical over 9 bases. Trimming cost V 1 base and J 0 bases; bases outside gene matches: 10. The germline V gene encodes CDR1 MNHEY and CDR2 SMNVEV (reference sequence). The CDR3 consists of 19 residues. The CDR3 here is CASSLLCGRERSSYNEQFF. The CDR3 bases are TGTGCCAGCAGTTTATTATGCGGGAGGGAAAGGAGCTCCTACAATGAGCAGTTCTTC.

This chain connects TRBV27 to TRBJ1-2; D gene unclear. This CDR3 is 15 amino acids long. V dropped 5 bases and J dropped 2 bases, with 15 bases sitting between them. Germline CDR1 and CDR2: MNHEY and SMNVEV (reference sequence). The CDR3 DNA is TGTGCCAGCAGTCCCAGATCTCCTTGGAACTATGGCTACACCTTC. Protein: CASSPRSPWNYGYTF.

The gene calls are TRBV27 and TRBJ2-1; the D gene is possibly TRBD1 (7 bases). Per germline, CDR1 MNHEY and CDR2 SMNVEV (reference sequence). V was clipped by 10 bases and J by 5 bases, with 15 bases between them. This CDR3 is built from 13 residues. The DNA of the CDR3 is TGTGCCACCACGGGGGACAGAGACAATGAGCAGTTCTTC. Translating it yields CATTGDRDNEQFF.

This rearrangement joins TRBV13 to TRBJ2-2, with 7 bases identical to TRBD1. This CDR3 contains 15 residues. J was trimmed by 5 bases and V by 4 bases; bases with no gene match: 7. Germline CDR1 reads PRHDT; CDR2 reads FYEKMQ (reference sequence). The CDR3: CASSWKGAGTGELFF. In DNA, the CDR3 is TGTGCCAGCAGCTGGAAGGGGGCAGGGACCGGGGAGCTGTTTTTT.

The rearrangement joins TRBV5-6 to TRBJ1-1; the match to TRBD1 covers 7 bases. Germline values: CDR1 SGHDT, CDR2 YYEEEE. V shed 5 bases, J shed 5 bases, and the junction held 6 bases outside the gene matches. The CDR3 is 13 residues long. CDR3 residues: CASRRQGGTEAFF. CDR3 coding DNA: TGTGCCAGCAGGCGACAGGGAGGAACTGAAGCTTTCTTT. Full variable domain (outside the CDR3, taken from reference TRBV5-6 and TRBJ1-1): DAGVTQSPTHLIKTRGQQVTLRCSPKSGHDTVSWYQQALGQGPQFIFQYYEEEERQRGNFPDRFSGHQFPNYSSELNVNALLLGDSALYLCASRRQGGTEAFFGQGTRLTVV.

The chain is built from TRBV18 and TRBJ1-1; possible D gene TRBD1, 6 bases. Trimming cost V 2 bases and J 4 bases, with 14 bases left between them. CDR1 and CDR2 (germline): KGHSH, LQKENI. The CDR3 runs 15 residues. CDR3 loop: CASSPGGFLGTEAFF. The CDR3 bases are TGTGCCAGCTCACCAGGGGGCTTTTTGGGCACTGAAGCTTTCTTT. The full variable domain, in which reference TRBV18 and TRBJ1-1 provide the parts outside the CDR3, is NAGVMQNPRHLVRRRGQEARLRCSPMKGHSHVYWYRQLPEEGLKFMVYLQKENIIDESGMPKERFSAEFPKEGPSILRIQQVVRGDSAAYFCASSPGGFLGTEAFFGQGTRLTVV.

The rearrangement links TRBV15 to TRBJ1-2, with D uncertain. Germline V gene lookup returns CDR1 LNHNV and CDR2 YYDKDF (reference sequence). This CDR3 contains 15 residues. Trimming removed 1 base from V and 4 bases from J, with 13 bases in between. This CDR3 is CATSRGEDLSYGYTF. CDR3 bases: TGTGCCACCAGCAGAGGAGAGGACTTGAGCTATGGCTACACCTTC.

The chain employs TRBV2 and TRBJ2-2; D is unresolved. V lost 3 bases and J lost 6, with 5 bases in between. Germline V gene sequence: CDR1 SNHLY, CDR2 FYNNEI. The CDR3 covers 12 residues. CDR3 sequence (DNA): TGTGCCAGCAGTGACTCGGCCGGGGAGCTGTTTTTT. The encoded protein is CASSDSAGELFF.

The V and J genes are TRBV28 and TRBJ2-3; D is unclear. Trimming left V 3 bases short and J 9 bases short, with 16 bases between. The CDR3 loop spans 14 amino acids. Germline loops: CDR1 MDHEN, CDR2 SYDVKM. The DNA for the CDR3 is TGTGCCAGCAGTTTCCAGCCTGACTCGGAGACGCAGTATTTT. This translates into CASSFQPDSETQYF.

The genes are TRBV6-5 and TRBJ2-7; D is possibly TRBD2 (6 bases). The CDR3 consists of 12 residues. Germline lookup yields CDR1 MNHEY and CDR2 SVGAGI. The V end lost 4 bases, the J end lost 5 bases, and 9 bases lay between the germline ends. Here the CDR3 DNA reads TGTGCCAGCAGTTCCCGGGAGAACGAGCAGTACTTC. Protein: CASSSRENEQYF.

This clone has more than one count but fewer than ten. J is TRBJ1-3 and V is TRBV4-3, with 7 bases lining up with TRBD1. The V segment lost 4 bases and the J segment 3 bases; nucleotides outside the gene matches: 15. This CDR3 comprises 18 residues. The germline CDR1 and CDR2 sequences are LGHNA and YSLEER. The CDR3 DNA reads as TGCGCCAGCAGCCTAGAATACAGGGGCCGAAGGATTGGAAACACCATATATTTT. It encodes CASSLEYRGRRIGNTIYF.

The chain carries TRBV5-6 and TRBJ2-7, with 8 bases that match TRBD1. Unmatched junction bases numbered 16, after V lost 2 bases and J lost 6 bases. Germline V gene lookup returns CDR1 SGHDT and CDR2 YYEEEE. The CDR3 is 17 residues long. CDR3 region: CASSFKSEQGGSGEQYF. Written as DNA, the CDR3 is TGTGCCAGCAGCTTTAAGTCCGAACAGGGGGGCTCGGGCGAGCAGTACTTC. Full variable domain (rest looked up from reference TRBV5-6 and TRBJ2-7): DAGVTQSPTHLIKTRGQQVTLRCSPKSGHDTVSWYQQALGQGPQFIFQYYEEEERQRGNFPDRFSGHQFPNYSSELNVNALLLGDSALYLCASSFKSEQGGSGEQYFGPGTRLTVT.

The chain couples TRBV2 to TRBJ1-2; a possible D gene is TRBD1 (5 bases). The CDR3 is 16 amino acids. Per the germline V gene, CDR1 is SNHLY and CDR2 is FYNNEI. V was trimmed by 8 bases and J by 4 bases, leaving 23 bases between them. The CDR3 coding sequence is TGTGCCAGCCCGAGACGACGGGACCCGGAGGGCTATGGCTACACCTTC. Its protein product is CASPRRRDPEGYGYTF.

J is TRBJ1-1 and V is TRBV25-1; 7 bases fit TRBD1. J was trimmed by 6 bases and V by 5 bases; bases with no gene match: 15. Per germline, CDR1 MGHDK and CDR2 SYGVNS. The CDR3 extends over 16 amino acids. The CDR3 DNA is TGTGCCAGCAGTAGTAGACAGGGACCCAATGTCGCTGAAGCTTTCTTT. This codes for CASSSRQGPNVAEAFF.

The chain has TRBV5-1 and TRBJ2-3, with TRBD2 as a possible D gene (5 bases). V gave up 5 bases and J gave up 2 bases, with 15 bases separating them. Germline CDR1 SGHRS, CDR2 YFSETQ. CDR3 length: 15 amino acids. In nucleotides, the CDR3 is TGCGCCAGCAGGGTAGCGCAGCCCCACACAGATACGCAGTATTTT. This encodes CASRVAQPHTDTQYF.

V and J are TRBV5-1 and TRBJ2-1, with TRBD1 matching over 11 bases. Germline lookup yields CDR1 SGHRS and CDR2 YFSETQ. J gave up 6 bases and V 5 bases, and 7 bases lay outside the gene matches. The CDR3 is 15 residues long. The DNA of the CDR3 is TGCGCCAGCAGTAGGGACAGGGGGAGTGGCAATGAGCAGTTCTTC. This gives the protein CASSRDRGSGNEQFF.

The chain carries TRBV7-6 and TRBJ2-5; 7 bases match TRBD1. This CDR3 comprises 18 residues. Germline assignment: CDR1 SGHVS and CDR2 FNYEAQ. The trim removed 5 bases at V and 2 bases at J, leaving 17 bases unmatched. The CDR3 loop reads CASSQGPNRGPSQETQYF. As DNA, the CDR3 is TGTGCCAGCAGCCAGGGGCCCAACAGGGGCCCCTCACAAGAGACCCAGTACTTC. Full variable domain (remainder filled in from reference TRBV7-6 and TRBJ2-5): GAGVSQSPRYKVTKRGQDVALRCDPISGHVSLYWYRQALGQGPEFLTYFNYEAQQDKSGLPNDRFSAERPEGSISTLTIQRTEQRDSAMYRCASSQGPNRGPSQETQYFGPGTRLLVL.

This clone appeared a few times. The chain employs TRBV7-2 and TRBJ2-7; TRBD2 matches 8 bases. Germline loops: CDR1 SGHTA, CDR2 FQGNSA. This CDR3 region has 14 residues. The V and J ends lost 2 bases and 9 bases, in that order; junction bases with no gene match: 9. CDR3 region: CASSLTSGPFWQYF. DNA of the CDR3: TGTGCCAGCAGCTTAACTAGCGGCCCTTTTTGGCAGTACTTC.

This clone was seen just once. CDR3 region: CASSDKQGRSYEQYF. The CDR3, as DNA: TGTGCCAGCAGTGATAAACAGGGTCGATCCTACGAGCAGTACTTC. The rearrangement links TRBV6-4 to TRBJ2-7; TRBD1 is a possible D gene (6 bases). V lost 3 bases, J lost 1 base, and 13 bases lay in between. CDR3 length: 15 amino acids. Germline values: CDR1 MRHNA, CDR2 SNTAGT.

The gene calls are TRBV4-3 and TRBJ1-1; 7 positions agree with TRBD1. The trim removed 0 bases at V and 1 base at J, leaving 8 bases unmatched. The CDR3 loop spans 17 amino acids. The germline V gene has CDR1 LGHNA and CDR2 YSLEER. The CDR3 sequence is CASSQEKAGGKNTEAFF. The CDR3 region has the DNA TGCGCCAGCAGCCAAGAAAAGGCAGGGGGTAAGAACACTGAAGCTTTCTTT.

In DNA form, the CDR3 reads TGTGCCAGCAGTTACTCGCGGGCGGGGGGCGCGGTCTATGGCTACACCTTC. Translation gives CASSYSRAGGAVYGYTF. This sequence joins TRBV27 and TRBJ1-2, with D possibly matching TRBD1 (6 bases). The V gene's germline CDR1 is MNHEY and CDR2 SMNVEV (reference sequence). This CDR3 has 17 residues. V lost 4 bases, J lost 4 bases, and 22 bases lay in between.